Each of the 5 T cell receptor beta chains below was sequenced from the same sample in a study of identical twins. TCRdb called the 5' RACE reads again in MiXCR, with one record for every CDR3 protein. Found here are around 960,000 distinct CDR3 sequences, about 12% of them singletons; the top ten hold under 2%. This sample was shared with a second study, whose subject was yellow fever vaccine responses in identical twins.

The sequencing input was PBMCs. The receptor source for this set is a woman younger than 30 in good health.

The chain has TRBV28 and TRBJ2-7; TRBD1 matches at 8 bases. Germline assignment: CDR1 MDHEN and CDR2 SYDVKM. Trimming removed 3 bases from V and 6 bases from J; junction bases left unmatched: 13. The CDR3 is made up of 16 amino acids. The CDR3 here is CASSFTSGTGLPEQYF. The CDR3 nucleotides are TGTGCCAGCAGTTTTACCTCCGGGACAGGACTCCCCGAGCAGTACTTC.

The sample holds a few counts of this clonotype. The CDR3 sequence: CSASPTGEIYNEQFF. The CDR3 nucleotides are TGCAGTGCTAGTCCAACAGGGGAAATCTACAATGAGCAGTTCTTC. The genes are TRBV20-1 and TRBJ2-1, with 7 bases aligning to TRBD1. This CDR3 is 15 amino acids long. Germline V gene data show CDR1 as DFQATT and CDR2 as SNEGSKA (reference sequence). The ends lost 3 bases at V and 3 bases at J; junction bases unmatched: 8.

This clonotype occurred a few times. This chain's CDR3 is CASRRLAGGGELFF. The CDR3 DNA follows: TGTGCCAGCAGAAGACTAGCGGGGGGCGGGGAGCTGTTTTTT. J is TRBJ2-2 and V is TRBV28; 13 nucleotides line up with TRBD2. The V and J ends lost 6 bases and 7 bases, in that order; junction bases with no gene match: 2. CDR3 length: 14 residues. Germline V CDR1 and CDR2: MDHEN, SYDVKM. The full variable domain, in which reference TRBV28 and TRBJ2-2 provide the parts outside the CDR3, is DVKVTQSSRYLVKRTGEKVFLECVQDMDHENMFWYRQDPGLGLRLIYFSYDVKMKEKGDIPEGYSVSREKKERFSLILESASTNQTSMYLCASRRLAGGGELFFGEGSRLTVL.

The CDR3: CASRVPGQPQHF. The CDR3 region has the DNA TGTGCCAGCAGAGTCCCAGGGCAGCCCCAGCATTTT. The chain employs TRBV12-3 or TRBV12-4 and TRBJ1-5; possibly TRBD1 for D (5 bases). The CDR3 runs 12 residues. Trimming took 6 bases from V and 7 from J, leaving 10 bases between them.

The sample holds a few counts of this clonotype. V and J are TRBV6-1 and TRBJ1-6, with D possibly being TRBD1 (5 bases). The germline gives CDR1 MNHNS, CDR2 SASEGT. The CDR3 extends over 16 amino acids. Trimming shortened V by 7 bases and J by 0 bases, and 13 bases separated the two germline ends. The CDR3 DNA sequence: TGTGCCAGCAAGAAGGGGAGAAGCTCCTATAATTCACCCCTCCACTTT. It specifies CASKKGRSSYNSPLHF.